The 26 T cell receptor beta chains listed next were all sequenced from one sample in a study of graft-versus-host responses after intestinal transplantation. Assay used: immunoSEQ multiplex PCR; TCRdb lists only in-frame clones, some missing. Of around 96,000 clones listed, 75% to 95% were seen once; the top ten hold roughly a sixth. The sequenced sample was PBMCs, obtained around 68 weeks after intestinal transplant. These TCRs come from a human patient who received an intestinal transplant, so some T cells may come from the graft donor.

This clone turned up a few times. The chain joins TRBV5-6 to TRBJ1-1; D unclear. V was trimmed by 5 bases and J by 6 bases, leaving 14 bases between them. The CDR3 extends over 13 amino acids. Germline V CDR1 and CDR2: SGHDT, YYEEEE. The DNA for the CDR3 is TGTGCCAGCAGTATTGGGGTAAGACCTGAAGCTTTCTTT. Translated: CASSIGVRPEAFF.

The chain recombines TRBV18 with TRBJ1-3; the match to TRBD1 covers 7 bases. The CDR3 consists of 16 residues. V shed 3 bases and J 0 bases; nucleotides not matched to a gene: 5. CDR1 is KGHSH, CDR2 LQKENI, per germline. This CDR3 reads CASSPTGQSSGNTIYF. The CDR3 DNA reads TGTGCCAGCTCACCGACGGGACAGAGCTCTGGAAACACCATATATTTT.

This clone was recorded a few times. The rearrangement uses TRBV27 and TRBJ2-7; 7 bases align to TRBD2. CDR3 size: 15 residues. V was clipped by 1 base and J by 2 bases; unmatched bases: 5. Per germline, CDR1 MNHEY and CDR2 SMNVEV (reference sequence). The CDR3 spells CASSLWASGPYEQYF. CDR3 coding DNA: TGTGCCAGCAGTTTATGGGCTAGCGGACCCTACGAGCAGTACTTC.

V gene TRBV7-8 combines with J gene TRBJ2-3; 9 nucleotides line up with TRBD2. Germline-derived CDR1 and CDR2 are SGHVS and FQNEAQ. Losses at the gene ends were 1 base for V and 5 bases for J; bases not matched to a gene: 1. The CDR3 is made up of 14 amino acids. CDR3 in amino acids: CASSLVLAGDTQYF. The CDR3 nucleotides read TGTGCCAGCAGCTTAGTACTAGCGGGAGATACGCAGTATTTT.

This clone has a handful of counts. The J gene is TRBJ2-3, the V gene TRBV19; 7 bases are shared with TRBD2. Per germline, CDR1 LNHDA and CDR2 SQIVND (reference sequence). CDR3 length: 14 residues. V shed 3 bases and J 2 bases; nucleotides not matched to a gene: 2. CDR3 sequence: CASSMGLSTDTQYF. In DNA, the CDR3 is TGTGCCAGTAGTATGGGACTATCCACAGATACGCAGTATTTT.

The chain couples TRBV6-5 to TRBJ1-3; the D is unclear. Germline-derived CDR1 and CDR2 are MNHEY and SVGAGI. The CDR3 is made up of 15 amino acids. V dropped 10 bases and J dropped 4 bases, with 20 bases sitting between them. CDR3 nucleotides: TGTGCCACCAGCACCAGACCTGAGGCCGGAAACACCATATATTTT. It translates to CATSTRPEAGNTIYF.

V gene TRBV6-5 combines with J gene TRBJ2-1; 10 positions agree with TRBD2. CDR1 is MNHEY and CDR2 is SVGAGI in the germline V gene. Trimming took 2 bases from V and 8 from J; bases not matched to a gene: 9. The CDR3 is made up of 16 amino acids. The CDR3 DNA sequence: TGTGCCAGCAGTTACAGCAGCGGGGGGGCGTTTGATGAGCAGTTCTTC. This sequence encodes CASSYSSGGAFDEQFF.

The V call is TRBV9, the J call TRBJ1-1; D remains unclear. V was pared by 2 bases and J by 0 bases, with 5 bases between. The CDR3 length is 13 residues. Germline V lookup: CDR1 SGDLS, CDR2 YYNGEE. Here the CDR3 DNA reads TGTGCCAGCAGCGTGACTGTGAACACTGAAGCTTTCTTT. It specifies CASSVTVNTEAFF.

This clone came up once. The rearrangement links TRBV10-1 to TRBJ2-7, with D unclear. CDR1 is WNHNN and CDR2 is SYGVQD in the germline V gene (reference sequence). The CDR3 consists of 13 residues. Trimming removed 2 bases from V and 0 bases from J, with 5 bases in between. The CDR3 DNA follows: TGCGCCAGCAGTGAGGGAGCCTCCTACGAGCAGTACTTC. It is translated as CASSEGASYEQYF.

The chain employs TRBV5-5 and TRBJ2-7, with D perhaps TRBD1 or TRBD2 (5 bases each). CDR3 length: 14 amino acids. V was trimmed by 6 bases and J by 0 bases, leaving 13 bases between them. Germline CDR1 SGHKS, CDR2 YYEKEE (reference sequence). CDR3 residues: CASTHGAPSYEQYF. In nucleotides, the CDR3 is TGTGCCAGCACGCACGGGGCCCCCTCCTACGAGCAGTACTTC. The full variable domain, rest sourced from reference TRBV5-5 and TRBJ2-7, is DAGVTQSPTHLIKTRGQQVTLRCSPISGHKSVSWYQQVLGQGPQFIFQYYEKEERGRGNFPDRFSARQFPNYSSELNVNALLLGDSALYLCASTHGAPSYEQYFGPGTRLTVT.

The rearrangement uses TRBV6-5 and TRBJ2-3, with 8 bases aligning to TRBD2. CDR1 is MNHEY, CDR2 SVGAGI, per germline. CDR3 length: 15 amino acids. V trimming: 2 bases; J trimming: 5 bases; junction bases outside the gene matches: 6. CDR3 nucleotides: TGTGCCAGCAGTTACCGGGGGGGGCGGGGAGATACGCAGTATTTT. The encoded protein is CASSYRGGRGDTQYF.

V is TRBV21-1 and J is TRBJ1-1; the table's TRBD1 call for D was not verified on the DNA. TRBV21-1 is noted as a pseudogene. The CDR3 covers 16 residues. CDR3 coding DNA: TGTGCCAGCAGCACCCTGATCGGGACAGATCATACTGAAGCTTTCTTT. Translation: CASSTLIGTDHTEAFF.

This chain connects TRBV14 to TRBJ2-2; tentatively, D is TRBD1 (5 bases). The CDR3 has 15 residues. Germline V lookup: CDR1 SGHDN, CDR2 FVKESK. The ends were cut back, 3 bases at V and 8 bases at J, with 16 bases in the middle. CDR3 DNA sequence: TGTGCCAGCAGCCATCTGGGATTCAGGGTGGGGGAGCTGTTTTTT. It translates to CASSHLGFRVGELFF.

V is TRBV29-1 and J is TRBJ1-5, with D possibly matching TRBD1 (5 bases). Trimming cost V 6 bases and J 2 bases, with 11 bases left between them. Germline-derived CDR1 and CDR2 are SQVTM and ANQGSEA. The CDR3 covers 13 residues. CDR3 bases: TGCAGCGTCGCCGGGACCGGCAATCAGCCCCAGCATTTT. It codes for CSVAGTGNQPQHF.

This clone has just one count. This chain joins TRBV4-1 and TRBJ1-4, with no clear D. The V and J ends lost 0 bases and 4 bases respectively, with 9 bases between them. The V gene's germline CDR1 is MGHRA and CDR2 YSYEKL. This CDR3 is 15 amino acids long. Here the CDR3 DNA reads TGCGCCAGCAGCCAAGATCTCACCTATAATGAAAAACTGTTTTTT. Protein product: CASSQDLTYNEKLFF.

Written as DNA, the CDR3 is TGTGCCAGCCCCTGGGATGCAGGGAGAAACGAGCAGTACTTC. This codes for CASPWDAGRNEQYF. V usage is TRBV28 and J usage is TRBJ2-7, with D tentatively TRBD1 or TRBD2 (5 bases each). The V end lost 8 bases, the J end lost 5 bases, and 19 bases lay between the germline ends. Germline CDR1 MDHEN, CDR2 SYDVKM. The CDR3 covers 14 residues.

This rearrangement joins TRBV6-4 to TRBJ2-3, with D perhaps assigned TRBD1 or TRBD2 (5 bases each). The germline CDR1 and CDR2 sequences are MRHNA and SNTAGT. V lost 4 bases, J lost 1 base, and 15 bases lay in between. This CDR3 comprises 16 residues. CDR3 in DNA: TGTGCCAGCAGTGGGGGGAGAAACCCAGGCACAGATACGCAGTATTTT. Amino acids: CASSGGRNPGTDTQYF.

The chain has TRBV7-9 and TRBJ2-1, with 7 bases identical to TRBD1. Trimming at V came to 4 bases and at J to 8 bases, leaving 8 bases not matched to a gene. This CDR3 has 14 residues. Per germline, CDR1 SEHNR and CDR2 FQNEAQ (reference sequence). The CDR3: CASSYLRQGHEQFF. The DNA for the CDR3 is TGTGCCAGCAGCTATCTGAGACAGGGACATGAGCAGTTCTTC. Based on the CDR3 plus reference TRBV7-9 and TRBJ2-1, the full variable domain is DTGVSQNPRHKITKRGQNVTFRCDPISEHNRLYWYRQTLGQGPEFLTYFQNEAQLEKSRLLSDRFSAERPKGSFSTLEIQRTEQGDSAMYLCASSYLRQGHEQFFGPGTRLTVL.

V usage is TRBV4-1 and J usage is TRBJ1-6, with 7 bases matching TRBD1. Germline V lookup: CDR1 MGHRA, CDR2 YSYEKL. The trim removed 5 bases at V and 3 bases at J, leaving 4 bases unmatched. The CDR3 extends over 15 amino acids. The CDR3: CASSNRGYYNSPLHF. The CDR3 nucleotides are TGCGCCAGCAGCAACAGGGGCTACTATAATTCACCCCTCCACTTT.

In this sample, this clone turned up once. The chain employs TRBV9 and TRBJ1-1, with D perhaps matching TRBD1 (6 bases). The CDR3 is made up of 13 amino acids. Germline V gene sequence: CDR1 SGDLS, CDR2 YYNGEE. Trimming left V 3 bases short and J 4 bases short, with 10 bases between. CDR3 region: CASSGQVGTEAFF. The CDR3 nucleotides are TGTGCCAGCAGCGGACAGGTGGGCACTGAAGCTTTCTTT. Variable domain in full (rest from reference TRBV9 and TRBJ1-1): DSGVTQTPKHLITATGQRVTLRCSPRSGDLSVYWYQQSLDQGLQFLIQYYNGEERAKGNILERFSAQQFPDLHSELNLSSLELGDSALYFCASSGQVGTEAFFGQGTRLTVV.

The V gene is TRBV19, the J gene TRBJ1-5; D is uncertain. V lost 5 bases to trimming and J lost 7 bases, with 18 bases between them. CDR1 and CDR2 from the germline V gene are LNHDA and SQIVND (reference sequence). The CDR3 has 15 residues. CDR3 DNA sequence: TGTGCCAGTAGTCCTGGGTTCCAAAGTCGGCAGCCCCAGCATTTT. Translation: CASSPGFQSRQPQHF.

The V gene is TRBV9, the J gene TRBJ1-2; weak D call: TRBD1 (5 bases). This CDR3 spans 15 amino acids. The germline V and J ends were trimmed by 4 bases and 3 bases, with 16 bases remaining between them. CDR1 SGDLS and CDR2 YYNGEE come from the germline V gene. The CDR3 reads CASSPGGNWDYGYTF. The CDR3 bases are TGTGCCAGCAGCCCCGGGGGGAATTGGGACTATGGCTACACCTTC.

The rearrangement links TRBV9 to TRBJ2-2; a weak D match, TRBD2 (6 bases). Germline CDR1 reads SGDLS; CDR2 reads YYNGEE. This CDR3 region has 13 residues. Trimming pared 0 bases from V and 6 bases from J, leaving 6 bases between. CDR3: CASSVGLAGELFF. CDR3 DNA: TGTGCCAGCAGCGTAGGACTAGCCGGGGAGCTGTTTTTT.

The J gene is TRBJ1-1, the V gene TRBV5-1, with D maybe TRBD1 (5 bases). The CDR3 loop spans 15 amino acids. V was clipped by 0 bases and J by 8 bases, with 17 bases between them. Germline lookup yields CDR1 SGHRS and CDR2 YFSETQ. The CDR3 DNA sequence: TGCGCCAGCAGCTTGGTGGAGGGGCCGTCTGGAGAAGCTTTCTTT. It yields the protein CASSLVEGPSGEAFF. Based on the CDR3 plus reference TRBV5-1 and TRBJ1-1, the full variable domain is KAGVTQTPRYLIKTRGQQVTLSCSPISGHRSVSWYQQTPGQGLQFLFEYFSETQRNKGNFPGRFSGRQFSNSRSEMNVSTLELGDSALYLCASSLVEGPSGEAFFGQGTRLTVV.

The V gene is TRBV5-1, the J gene TRBJ2-6; possible D gene TRBD2, 5 bases. This CDR3 comprises 17 residues. Germline V lookup: CDR1 SGHRS, CDR2 YFSETQ. The V end was cut by 0 bases, the J end by 2 bases, with 12 bases between. The CDR3 here is CASSLVPGLTGANVLTF. In DNA, the CDR3 is TGCGCCAGCAGCTTGGTTCCGGGGTTGACTGGGGCCAACGTCCTGACTTTC.

The chain employs TRBV4-1 and TRBJ2-7; TRBD1 aligns across 7 bases. CDR3 size: 15 residues. After removal of 0 bases from V and 2 bases from J, the junction contained 4 bases not matched to a gene. Germline CDR1 and CDR2: MGHRA and YSYEKL. The CDR3, as DNA: TGCGCCAGCAGCCAAGATGCAGGGGGTACCTACGAGCAGTACTTC. It is translated as CASSQDAGGTYEQYF.